The 24 T cell receptor beta chains below were found in one sample sequenced in a study of regulatory T cells in long-lasting Graves disease. Arm-PCR of CDR3 regions with iRepertoire HTBI primers generated TCR beta libraries. TCRdb re-derived calls from the multiplex PCR reads in MiXCR, one entry per CDR3 protein. Here the sample spans under 250,000 distinct CDR3 sequences, around 20% being singletons. The time point denotes: newly diagnosed GD, antithyroid drugs for less than 3 months. Researchers made the TCR library from RNA that was extracted from PBMCs. The material sequenced was peripheral blood mononuclear cells (PBMCs), taken at new diagnosis, from a patient treated with antithyroid drugs. These receptors originate from a female donor with Graves disease.

The genes are TRBV6-2 or TRBV6-3 and TRBJ1-2; D is unresolved. This CDR3 spans 13 amino acids. The V gene lost 5 bases and the J gene lost 2 bases, with 9 bases spanning the gap. In germline, CDR1 is MNHEY, CDR2 SVGEGT. The CDR3 sequence is CASSVNRNYGYTF. The CDR3 coding sequence is TGTGCCAGCAGTGTTAACAGAAACTATGGCTACACCTTC.

This clonotype was picked up many times. The chain joins TRBV19 to TRBJ2-3; TRBD1 might be the D (6 bases). Trimming took 2 bases from V and 0 from J, leaving 9 bases between them. The CDR3 is 15 residues long. CDR1 and CDR2 (germline): LNHDA, SQIVND (reference sequence). In DNA, the CDR3 is TGTGCCAGTAGTATATCGGGACACAGCACAGATACGCAGTATTTT. Protein product: CASSISGHSTDTQYF. Together with reference TRBV19 and TRBJ2-3, the CDR3 gives the full variable domain: DGGITQSPKYLFRKEGQNVTLSCEQNLNHDAMYWYRQDPGQGLRLIYYSQIVNDFQKGDIAEGYSVSREKKESFPLTVTSAQKNPTAFYLCASSISGHSTDTQYFGPGTRLTVL.

This clonotype has ten or more counts. The V gene is TRBV20-1, the J gene TRBJ2-7; D possibly matches TRBD1 or TRBD2 (5 bases each). There are 14 residues in the CDR3. The V end lost 3 bases, the J end lost 1 base, and 13 bases lay between the germline ends. CDR1 is DFQATT, CDR2 SNEGSKA, per germline (reference sequence). The CDR3 loop is CSARGPGLSYEQYF. The CDR3 DNA sequence: TGCAGTGCTAGGGGACCGGGCTTATCCTACGAGCAGTACTTC.

At least ten counts were recorded for this clonotype. This rearrangement joins TRBV5-4 to TRBJ2-3, with TRBD1 matching 10 bases. CDR1 and CDR2 from the germline V gene are SGHNT and YYREEE (reference sequence). The CDR3 extends over 15 amino acids. V lost 5 bases and J lost 3; bases outside the gene matches: 6. The DNA of the CDR3 is TGTGCCAGCAGAAAACCGGGACAGGGGACAGATACGCAGTATTTT. It yields the protein CASRKPGQGTDTQYF.

This clonotype was seen ten or more times. The CDR3 region has the DNA TGCAGTGCTAGGGGACAGGGTGGGAACACTGAAGCTTTCTTT. Translated: CSARGQGGNTEAFF. The J gene is TRBJ1-1, the V gene TRBV20-1, with 9 bases aligning to TRBD1. The CDR3 is 14 residues long. From germline, CDR1 is DFQATT and CDR2 SNEGSKA (reference sequence). The V and J ends lost 3 bases and 1 base, in that order; junction bases with no gene match: 3.

This clonotype was found many times. This chain links TRBV7-2 with TRBJ2-4; no clear D gene. The CDR3 covers 14 residues. V was shortened by 1 base and J by 7 bases, with 11 bases between the two germline ends. Germline CDR1 is SGHTA and CDR2 is FQGNSA. CDR3 DNA sequence: TGTGCCAGCAGCTTAGGGCCAGGTGGGAACATTCAGTACTTC. Its protein product is CASSLGPGGNIQYF.

The sample holds many counts of this clonotype. The CDR3 DNA sequence: TGTGCCAGCATGGCGGGGCAGTACTTC. Translation: CASMAGQYF. This chain joins TRBV2 and TRBJ2-7, with D perhaps matching TRBD2 (5 bases). This CDR3 is built from 9 residues. V was trimmed by 7 bases and J by 9 bases, leaving 7 bases between them. CDR1 is SNHLY and CDR2 is FYNNEI in the germline V gene.

This clonotype came up a few times. The chain employs TRBV7-2 and TRBJ2-5; D remains unclear. The germline CDR1 and CDR2 sequences are SGHTA and FQGNSA. Between the trimmed V and J ends, which lost 3 bases and 3 bases, there was a span of 20 bases. The CDR3 runs to 17 residues. The CDR3 here is CASSLGMTTSGKETQYF. The CDR3 coding sequence is TGTGCCAGCAGCTTGGGTATGACGACTTCTGGGAAAGAGACCCAGTACTTC.

This clonotype was picked up many times. The chain carries TRBV28 and TRBJ2-5; D gene uncertain. Germline loops: CDR1 MDHEN, CDR2 SYDVKM. The CDR3 contains 12 residues. V was trimmed by 5 bases and J by 5 bases, leaving 9 bases between them. CDR3 loop: CASSTPWETQYF. CDR3 coding DNA: TGTGCCAGCAGTACCCCCTGGGAGACCCAGTACTTC.

As to this clonotype: The likely explanation is a read error, given a far larger clone one base away. The final CDR3 position lacks the conserved phenylalanine or tryptophan, pointing to a likely read error. The rearrangement uses TRBV10-3 and TRBJ1-5, with 7 bases lining up with TRBD1. Germline lookup yields CDR1 ENHRY and CDR2 SYGVKD. The CDR3 spans 14 residues. The CDR3 loop is CASSLTGGNQPQHS. Written as DNA, the CDR3 is TGTGCCAGCAGTCTCACAGGGGGCAATCAGCCCCAGCATTCT.

The table lists this clonotype with many counts. The V and J genes are TRBV6-2 or TRBV6-3 and TRBJ2-1, with D uncertain. There are 15 residues in the CDR3. CDR1 is MNHEY and CDR2 is SVGEGT in the germline V gene. Trimming took off 0 bases at V and 4 bases at J, with 10 bases between the two ends. The CDR3 DNA is TGTGCCAGCAGTTACTCGACTCCCTCGTACAATGAGCAGTTCTTC. Residues: CASSYSTPSYNEQFF.

This clonotype came up many times. The chain couples TRBV12-3 or TRBV12-4 to TRBJ2-3; 8 bases match TRBD2. This CDR3 is built from 16 residues. Unmatched junction bases numbered 6, after V lost 2 bases and J lost 2 bases. This CDR3 is CASSLRGGGNTDTQYF. The CDR3 DNA is TGTGCCAGCAGTTTAAGGGGCGGGGGGAACACAGATACGCAGTATTTT.

This clonotype was counted between two and nine times. The V call is TRBV19, the J call TRBJ1-5, with a weak D call TRBD1 (6 bases). The CDR3 length is 16 residues. The V gene's germline CDR1 is LNHDA and CDR2 SQIVND (reference sequence). Trimming shortened V by 3 bases and J by 2 bases, and 14 bases separated the two germline ends. The CDR3, as DNA: TGTGCCAGTAGTATTGGAGGGGCAGGGGGCAATCAGCCCCAGCATTTT. Its translation: CASSIGGAGGNQPQHF.

The V and J genes are TRBV10-3 and TRBJ1-2; 7 bases agree with TRBD1. V lost 5 bases to trimming and J lost 3 bases; unmatched junction nucleotides: 9. This CDR3 contains 15 residues. Germline assignment: CDR1 ENHRY and CDR2 SYGVKD. The CDR3 DNA reads as TGTGCCATCAGTCAAACAGGGGCTGGCGACTATGGCTACACCTTC. Protein sequence: CAISQTGAGDYGYTF.

This clonotype came up a few times. The CDR3 spells CASSLVFVGQGIKNIQYF. CDR3 sequence (DNA): TGTGCCAGCAGCTTGGTTTTTGTAGGACAGGGGATAAAAAACATTCAGTACTTC. The chain couples TRBV5-5 to TRBJ2-4; 9 bases are shared with TRBD1. V lost 0 bases to trimming and J lost 4 bases; unmatched junction nucleotides: 11. Germline V gives CDR1 SGHKS, CDR2 YYEKEE (reference sequence). This CDR3 has 18 amino acids.

This clonotype was recorded many times. The chain couples TRBV20-1 to TRBJ2-5, with 10 positions matching TRBD2. Germline values: CDR1 DFQATT, CDR2 SNEGSKA (reference sequence). This CDR3 region has 13 residues. V lost 7 bases, J lost 2 bases, and 4 bases stayed unmatched. The CDR3 reads CSGLLAGQETQYF. CDR3 nucleotide sequence: TGCAGTGGCTTACTAGCGGGGCAAGAGACCCAGTACTTC.

In this sample, this clonotype turned up many times. This chain connects TRBV5-1 to TRBJ2-4; no definite D call. CDR1 is SGHRS and CDR2 is YFSETQ in the germline V gene. Trimming left V 1 base short and J 7 bases short, with 15 bases between. The CDR3 runs to 15 residues. The CDR3 nucleotides are TGCGCCAGCAGCTTGTCCTCCTTACCCCCCAACATTCAGTACTTC. Protein: CASSLSSLPPNIQYF.

This chain links TRBV6-1 with TRBJ1-5; 7 nucleotides match TRBD1. V dropped 6 bases and J dropped 7; count of bases not matched to a gene: 6. The CDR3 has 13 residues. From germline, CDR1 is MNHNS and CDR2 SASEGT. The CDR3 DNA sequence: TGTGCCAGCAGCCGGACACAGGGGCAGCCCCAGCATTTT. It specifies CASSRTQGQPQHF.

The V call is TRBV20-1, the J call TRBJ2-7; no definite D call. The V and J ends lost 0 bases and 0 bases respectively, with 12 bases between them. CDR3 length: 15 amino acids. Per the germline V gene, CDR1 is DFQATT and CDR2 is SNEGSKA (reference sequence). Here the CDR3 reads CSAREMAQPSYEQYF. CDR3 nucleotide sequence: TGCAGTGCTAGAGAGATGGCGCAACCCTCCTACGAGCAGTACTTC.

There are many counts of this clonotype. The chain employs TRBV11-3 and TRBJ1-1; D unresolved. The CDR3 contains 13 residues. Germline CDR1 is SGHNT and CDR2 is YENEEA. With 3 bases removed from V and 5 bases from J, the gap between germline ends came to 10 bases. CDR3 bases: TGTGCCAGCAGCTTGGTCCTGTTGACTGAAGCTTTCTTT. Translating gives CASSLVLLTEAFF. The full variable domain, with the rest looked up from reference TRBV11-3 and TRBJ1-1, is EAGVVQSPRYKIIEKKQPVAFWCNPISGHNTLYWYLQNLGQGPELLIRYENEEAVDDSQLPKDRFSAERLKGVDSTLKIQPAELGDSAVYLCASSLVLLTEAFFGQGTRLTVV.

This clonotype was seen a handful of times. In nucleotides, the CDR3 is TGTGCCAGCAGCCACTCGGACAGGATCTACGAGCAGTACTTC. Translating it yields CASSHSDRIYEQYF. The V call is TRBV14, the J call TRBJ2-7; 7 nucleotides line up with TRBD1. The V and J ends lost 3 bases and 3 bases, in that order; junction bases with no gene match: 5. The germline gives CDR1 SGHDN, CDR2 FVKESK. The CDR3 is 14 amino acids.

This clonotype turned up a few times. The chain recombines TRBV20-1 with TRBJ2-2, with D perhaps matching TRBD1 (5 bases). Trimming shortened V by 4 bases and J by 6 bases, and 15 bases separated the two germline ends. The CDR3 has 14 residues. CDR1 is DFQATT and CDR2 is SNEGSKA in the germline V gene (reference sequence). This CDR3 is CSAILGAGSGELFF. The CDR3 DNA reads TGCAGTGCTATATTAGGGGCCGGGTCCGGGGAGCTGTTTTTT.

The sample holds many counts of this clonotype. The chain couples TRBV12-3 or TRBV12-4 to TRBJ2-7, with 7 bases that match TRBD1. J was trimmed by 6 bases and V by 6 bases; bases with no gene match: 8. The CDR3 extends over 13 amino acids. CDR3 protein: CASSPHQGVEQYF. Here the CDR3 DNA reads TGTGCCAGCAGCCCGCACCAGGGGGTCGAGCAGTACTTC.

This clonotype occurred a few times. The chain combines TRBV9 with TRBJ2-2; 10 bases map to TRBD1. Germline V gives CDR1 SGDLS, CDR2 YYNGEE. V lost 3 bases, J lost 6 bases, and 5 bases stayed unmatched. The CDR3 loop spans 15 amino acids. The DNA of the CDR3 is TGTGCCAGCAGCGCCCGGACAGGGGGACCCGGGGAGCTGTTTTTT. Residues: CASSARTGGPGELFF.